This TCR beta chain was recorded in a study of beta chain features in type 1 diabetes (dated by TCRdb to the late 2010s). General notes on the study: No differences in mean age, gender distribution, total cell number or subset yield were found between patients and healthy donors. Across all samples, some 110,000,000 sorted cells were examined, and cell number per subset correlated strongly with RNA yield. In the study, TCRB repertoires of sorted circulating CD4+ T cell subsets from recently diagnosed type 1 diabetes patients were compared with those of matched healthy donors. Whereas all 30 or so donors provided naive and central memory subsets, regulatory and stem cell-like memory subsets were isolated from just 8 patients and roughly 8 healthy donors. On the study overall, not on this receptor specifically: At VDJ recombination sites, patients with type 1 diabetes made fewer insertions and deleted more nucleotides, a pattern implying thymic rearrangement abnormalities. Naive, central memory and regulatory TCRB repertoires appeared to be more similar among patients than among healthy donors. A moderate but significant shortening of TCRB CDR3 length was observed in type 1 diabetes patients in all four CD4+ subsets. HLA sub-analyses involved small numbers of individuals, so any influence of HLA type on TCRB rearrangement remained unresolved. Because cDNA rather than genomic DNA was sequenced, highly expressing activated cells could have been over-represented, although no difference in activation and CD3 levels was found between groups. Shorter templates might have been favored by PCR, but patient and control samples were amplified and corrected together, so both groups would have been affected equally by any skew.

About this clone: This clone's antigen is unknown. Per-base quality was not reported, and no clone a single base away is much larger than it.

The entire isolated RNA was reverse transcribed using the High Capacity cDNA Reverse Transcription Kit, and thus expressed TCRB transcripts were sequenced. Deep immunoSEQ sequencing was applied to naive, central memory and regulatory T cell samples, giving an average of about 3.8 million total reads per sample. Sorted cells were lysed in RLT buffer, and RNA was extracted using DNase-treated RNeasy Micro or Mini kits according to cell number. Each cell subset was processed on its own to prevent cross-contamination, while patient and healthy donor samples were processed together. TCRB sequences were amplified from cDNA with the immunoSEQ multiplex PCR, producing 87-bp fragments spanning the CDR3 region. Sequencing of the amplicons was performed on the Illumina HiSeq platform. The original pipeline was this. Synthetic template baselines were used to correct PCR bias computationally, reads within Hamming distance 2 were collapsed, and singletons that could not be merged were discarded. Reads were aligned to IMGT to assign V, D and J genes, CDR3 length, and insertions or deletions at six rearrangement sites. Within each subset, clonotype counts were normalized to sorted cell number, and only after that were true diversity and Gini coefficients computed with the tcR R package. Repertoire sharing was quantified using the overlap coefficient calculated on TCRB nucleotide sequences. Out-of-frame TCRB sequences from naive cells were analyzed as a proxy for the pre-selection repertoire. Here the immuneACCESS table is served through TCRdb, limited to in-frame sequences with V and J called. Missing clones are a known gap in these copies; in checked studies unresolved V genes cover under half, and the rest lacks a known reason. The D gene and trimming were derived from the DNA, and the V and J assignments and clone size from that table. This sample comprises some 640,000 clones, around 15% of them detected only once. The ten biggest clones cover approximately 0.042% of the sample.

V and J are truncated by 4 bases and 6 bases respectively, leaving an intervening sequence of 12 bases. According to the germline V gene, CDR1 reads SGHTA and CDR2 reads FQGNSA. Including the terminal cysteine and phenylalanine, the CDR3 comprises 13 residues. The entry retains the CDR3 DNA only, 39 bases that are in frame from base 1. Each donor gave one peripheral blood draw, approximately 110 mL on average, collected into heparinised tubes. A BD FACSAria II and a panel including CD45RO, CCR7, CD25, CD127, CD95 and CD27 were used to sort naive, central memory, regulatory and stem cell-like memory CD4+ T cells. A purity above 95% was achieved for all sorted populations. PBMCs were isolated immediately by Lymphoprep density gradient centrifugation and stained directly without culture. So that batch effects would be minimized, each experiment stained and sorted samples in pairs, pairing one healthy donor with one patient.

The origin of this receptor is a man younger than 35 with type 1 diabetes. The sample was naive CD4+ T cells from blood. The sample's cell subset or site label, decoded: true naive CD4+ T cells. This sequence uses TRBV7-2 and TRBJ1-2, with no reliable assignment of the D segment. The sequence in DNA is TGTGCCAGCAGCTGGATACAAAACAATGGCTACACCTTC. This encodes CASSWIQNNGYTF.